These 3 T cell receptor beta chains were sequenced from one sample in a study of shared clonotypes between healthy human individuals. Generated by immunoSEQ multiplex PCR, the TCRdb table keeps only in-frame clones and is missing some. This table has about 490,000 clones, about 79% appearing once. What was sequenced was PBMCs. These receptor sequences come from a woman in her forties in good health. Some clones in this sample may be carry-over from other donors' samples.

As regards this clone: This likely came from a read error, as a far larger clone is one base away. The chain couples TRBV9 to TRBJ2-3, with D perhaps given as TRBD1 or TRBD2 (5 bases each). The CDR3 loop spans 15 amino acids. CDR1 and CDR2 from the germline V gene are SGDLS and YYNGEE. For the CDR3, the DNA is TGTGCCAGCAGCCTACTACTGGCGGGCACAGGTACGCAGTATTTT. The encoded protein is CASSLLLAGTGTQYF.

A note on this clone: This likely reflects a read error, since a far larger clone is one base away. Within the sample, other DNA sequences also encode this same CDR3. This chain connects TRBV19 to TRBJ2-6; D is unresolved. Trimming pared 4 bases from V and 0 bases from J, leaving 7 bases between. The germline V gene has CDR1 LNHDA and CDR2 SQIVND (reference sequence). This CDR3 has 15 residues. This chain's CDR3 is CASSTLISGANVLTF. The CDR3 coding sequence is TGTGCCAGTAGTACTTTAATCTCTGGGGCCAACGTCCTGACTTTC.

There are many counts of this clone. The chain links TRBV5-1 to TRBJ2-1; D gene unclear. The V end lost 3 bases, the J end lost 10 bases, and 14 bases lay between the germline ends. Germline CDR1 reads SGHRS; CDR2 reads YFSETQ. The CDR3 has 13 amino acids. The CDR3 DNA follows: TGCGCCAGCAGCTCAATGACCCTTGGCGAGCAGTTCTTC. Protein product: CASSSMTLGEQFF. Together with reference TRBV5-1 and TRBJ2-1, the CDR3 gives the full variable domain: KAGVTQTPRYLIKTRGQQVTLSCSPISGHRSVSWYQQTPGQGLQFLFEYFSETQRNKGNFPGRFSGRQFSNSRSEMNVSTLELGDSALYLCASSSMTLGEQFFGPGTRLTVL.